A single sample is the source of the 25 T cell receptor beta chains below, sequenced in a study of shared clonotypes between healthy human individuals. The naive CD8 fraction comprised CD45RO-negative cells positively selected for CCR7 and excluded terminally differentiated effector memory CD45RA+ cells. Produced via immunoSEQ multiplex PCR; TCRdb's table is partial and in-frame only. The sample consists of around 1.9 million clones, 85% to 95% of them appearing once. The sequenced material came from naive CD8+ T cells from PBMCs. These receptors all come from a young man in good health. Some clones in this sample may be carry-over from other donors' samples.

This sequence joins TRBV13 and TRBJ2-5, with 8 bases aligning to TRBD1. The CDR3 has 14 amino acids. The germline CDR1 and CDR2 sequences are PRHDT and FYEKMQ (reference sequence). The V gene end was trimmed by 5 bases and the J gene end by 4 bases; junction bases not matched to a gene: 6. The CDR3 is CASSTGTGVETQYF. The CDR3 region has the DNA TGTGCCAGCAGCACCGGGACAGGCGTAGAGACCCAGTACTTC.

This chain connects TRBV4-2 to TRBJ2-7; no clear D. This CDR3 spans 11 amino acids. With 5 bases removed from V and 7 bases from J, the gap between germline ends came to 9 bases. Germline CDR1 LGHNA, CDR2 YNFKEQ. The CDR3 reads CASSFGEEQYF. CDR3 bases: TGTGCCAGCAGCTTTGGAGAGGAGCAGTACTTC.

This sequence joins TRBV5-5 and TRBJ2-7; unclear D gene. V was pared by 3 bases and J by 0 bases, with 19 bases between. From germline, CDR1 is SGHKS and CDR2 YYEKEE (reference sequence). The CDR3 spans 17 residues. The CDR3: CASSSTDQQIASYEQYF. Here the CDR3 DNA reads TGTGCCAGCAGCTCGACGGACCAGCAAATCGCCTCCTACGAGCAGTACTTC.

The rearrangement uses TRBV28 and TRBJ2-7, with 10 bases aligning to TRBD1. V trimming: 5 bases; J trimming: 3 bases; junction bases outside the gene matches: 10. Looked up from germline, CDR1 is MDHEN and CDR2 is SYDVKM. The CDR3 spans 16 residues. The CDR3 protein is CASSPSRGTGVYEQYF. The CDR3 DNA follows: TGTGCCAGCAGTCCATCCAGGGGGACAGGGGTCTACGAGCAGTACTTC.

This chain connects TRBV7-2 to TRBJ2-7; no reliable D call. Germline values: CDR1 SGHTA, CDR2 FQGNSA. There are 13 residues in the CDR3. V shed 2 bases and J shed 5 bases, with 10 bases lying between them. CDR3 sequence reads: CASSLNTWDEQYF. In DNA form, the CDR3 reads TGTGCCAGCAGCTTAAATACCTGGGACGAGCAGTACTTC.

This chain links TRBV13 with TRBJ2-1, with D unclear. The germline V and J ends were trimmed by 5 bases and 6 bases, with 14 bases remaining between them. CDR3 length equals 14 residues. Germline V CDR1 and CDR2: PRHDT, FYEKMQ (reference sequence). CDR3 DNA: TGTGCCAGCAGCACCTACAAGCCCGGCAATGAGCAGTTCTTC. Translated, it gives CASSTYKPGNEQFF.

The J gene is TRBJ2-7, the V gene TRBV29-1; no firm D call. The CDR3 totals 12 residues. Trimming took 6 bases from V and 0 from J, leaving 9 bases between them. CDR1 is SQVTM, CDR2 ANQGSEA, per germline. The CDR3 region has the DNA TGCAGCGTGCTGAGCGTCTCCTACGAGCAGTACTTC. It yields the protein CSVLSVSYEQYF.

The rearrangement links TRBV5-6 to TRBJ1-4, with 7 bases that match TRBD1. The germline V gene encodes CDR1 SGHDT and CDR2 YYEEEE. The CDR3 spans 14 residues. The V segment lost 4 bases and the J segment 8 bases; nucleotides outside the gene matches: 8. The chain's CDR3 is CASSEQTGIEKLFF. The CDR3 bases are TGTGCCAGCAGCGAGCAGACAGGGATCGAAAAACTGTTTTTT.

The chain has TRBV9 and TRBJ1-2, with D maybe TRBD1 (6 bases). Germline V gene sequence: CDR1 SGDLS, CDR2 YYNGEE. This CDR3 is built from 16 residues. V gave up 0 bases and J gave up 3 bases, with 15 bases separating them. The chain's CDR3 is CASSVAMWGADYGYTF. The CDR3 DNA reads TGTGCCAGCAGCGTAGCTATGTGGGGGGCTGACTATGGCTACACCTTC.

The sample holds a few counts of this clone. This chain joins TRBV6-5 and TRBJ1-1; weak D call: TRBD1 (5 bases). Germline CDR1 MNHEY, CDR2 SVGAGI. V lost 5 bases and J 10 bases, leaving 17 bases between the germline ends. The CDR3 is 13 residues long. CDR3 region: CASSEVSLGTAFF. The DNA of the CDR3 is TGTGCCAGCAGTGAAGTATCCTTGGGGACAGCTTTCTTT.

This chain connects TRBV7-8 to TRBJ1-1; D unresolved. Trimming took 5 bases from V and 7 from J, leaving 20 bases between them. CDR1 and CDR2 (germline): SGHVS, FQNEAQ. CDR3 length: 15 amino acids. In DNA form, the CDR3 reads TGTGCCAGCAGCCGAAGAGGCGCAGCTTCCGATGAAGCTTTCTTT. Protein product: CASSRRGAASDEAFF.

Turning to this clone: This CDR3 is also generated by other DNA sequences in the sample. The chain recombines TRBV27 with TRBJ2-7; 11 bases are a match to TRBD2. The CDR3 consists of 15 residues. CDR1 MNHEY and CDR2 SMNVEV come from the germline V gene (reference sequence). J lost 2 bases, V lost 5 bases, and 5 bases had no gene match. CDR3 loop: CASSPRLAGPYEQYF. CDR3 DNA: TGTGCCAGCAGTCCTAGACTAGCGGGGCCCTACGAGCAGTACTTC.

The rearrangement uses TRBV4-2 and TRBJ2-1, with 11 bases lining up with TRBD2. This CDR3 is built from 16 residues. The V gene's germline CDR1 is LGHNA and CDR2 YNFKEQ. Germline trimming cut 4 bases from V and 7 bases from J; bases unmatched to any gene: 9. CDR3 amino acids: CASSRRSGRAQNEQFF. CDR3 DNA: TGTGCCAGCAGCCGGCGTAGCGGGAGGGCCCAAAATGAGCAGTTCTTC.

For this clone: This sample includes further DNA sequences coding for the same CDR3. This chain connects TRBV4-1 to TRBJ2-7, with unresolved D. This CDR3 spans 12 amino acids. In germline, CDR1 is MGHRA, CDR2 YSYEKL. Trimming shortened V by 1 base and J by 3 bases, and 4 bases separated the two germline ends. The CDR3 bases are TGCGCCAGCAGCCAAGCGGGCTACGAGCAGTACTTC. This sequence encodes CASSQAGYEQYF.

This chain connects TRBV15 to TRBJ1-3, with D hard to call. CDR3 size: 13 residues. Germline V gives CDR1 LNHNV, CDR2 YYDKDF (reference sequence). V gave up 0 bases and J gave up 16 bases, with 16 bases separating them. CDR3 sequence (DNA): TGTGCCACCAGCAGAGATGGTAGTGGTGGTTTGTATTTT. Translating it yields CATSRDGSGGLYF.

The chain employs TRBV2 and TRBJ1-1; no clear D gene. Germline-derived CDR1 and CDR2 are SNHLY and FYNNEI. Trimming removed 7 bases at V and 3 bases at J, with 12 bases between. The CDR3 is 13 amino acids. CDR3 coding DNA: TGTGCCAGCACCAGTCGGTGGGACACTGAAGCTTTCTTT. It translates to CASTSRWDTEAFF.

The CDR3 DNA reads as TGTGCCAGCACTCGACTCAACACCGGGGAGCTGTTTTTT. It specifies CASTRLNTGELFF. The gene calls are TRBV9 and TRBJ2-2; D unresolved. CDR1 is SGDLS and CDR2 is YYNGEE in the germline V gene. The CDR3 has 13 residues. The germline V and J ends were trimmed by 6 bases and 2 bases, with 8 bases remaining between them.

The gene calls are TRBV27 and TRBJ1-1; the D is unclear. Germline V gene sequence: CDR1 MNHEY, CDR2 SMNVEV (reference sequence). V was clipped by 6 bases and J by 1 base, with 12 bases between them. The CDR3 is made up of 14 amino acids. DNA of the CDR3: TGTGCCAGCAGGGGCTACGACGGGAACACTGAAGCTTTCTTT. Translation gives CASRGYDGNTEAFF.

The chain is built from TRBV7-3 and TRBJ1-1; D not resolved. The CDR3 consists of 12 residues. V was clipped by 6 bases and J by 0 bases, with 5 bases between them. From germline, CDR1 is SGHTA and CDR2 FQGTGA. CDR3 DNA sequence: TGTGCCAGCAGGGGGATGAACACTGAAGCTTTCTTT. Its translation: CASRGMNTEAFF.

The CDR3 reads CASSLWGGYEQYF. DNA of the CDR3: TGTGCCAGCAGTTTATGGGGTGGGTACGAGCAGTACTTC. The chain joins TRBV27 to TRBJ2-7; no definite D call. V lost 1 base to trimming and J lost 4 bases, with 8 bases between them. Germline V gene data show CDR1 as MNHEY and CDR2 as SMNVEV (reference sequence). The length of the CDR3 is 13 residues.

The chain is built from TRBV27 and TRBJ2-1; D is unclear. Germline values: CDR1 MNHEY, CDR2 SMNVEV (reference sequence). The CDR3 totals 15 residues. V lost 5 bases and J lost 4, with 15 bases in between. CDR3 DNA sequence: TGTGCCAGCAGTCCCCGACGGGTACCTTACAATGAGCAGTTCTTC. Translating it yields CASSPRRVPYNEQFF.

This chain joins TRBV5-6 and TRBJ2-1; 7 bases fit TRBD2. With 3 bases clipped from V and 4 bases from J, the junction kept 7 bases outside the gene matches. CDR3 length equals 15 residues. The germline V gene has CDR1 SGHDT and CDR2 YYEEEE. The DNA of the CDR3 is TGTGCCAGCAGCTCCGGACTAGGGCTTTACAATGAGCAGTTCTTC. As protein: CASSSGLGLYNEQFF.

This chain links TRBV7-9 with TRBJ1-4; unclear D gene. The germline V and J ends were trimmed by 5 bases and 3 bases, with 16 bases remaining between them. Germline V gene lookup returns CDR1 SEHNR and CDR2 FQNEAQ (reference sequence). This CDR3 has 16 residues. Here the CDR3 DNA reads TGTGCCAGCAGCGGAGGCCATGAATACCCTAATGAAAAACTGTTTTTT. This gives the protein CASSGGHEYPNEKLFF.

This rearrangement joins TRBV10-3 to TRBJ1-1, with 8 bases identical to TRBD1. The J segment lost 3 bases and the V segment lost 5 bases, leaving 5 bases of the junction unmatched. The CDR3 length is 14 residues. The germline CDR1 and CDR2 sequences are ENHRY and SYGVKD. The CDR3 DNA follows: TGTGCCATCAGTAAGACAGGGGCGGACACTGAAGCTTTCTTT. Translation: CAISKTGADTEAFF.

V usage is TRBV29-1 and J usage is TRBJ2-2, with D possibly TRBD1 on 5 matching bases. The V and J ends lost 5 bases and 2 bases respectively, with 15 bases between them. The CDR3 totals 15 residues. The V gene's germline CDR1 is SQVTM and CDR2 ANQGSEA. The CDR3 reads CSVYPSGRNTGELFF. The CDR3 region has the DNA TGCAGCGTTTATCCGTCAGGGCGCAACACCGGGGAGCTGTTTTTT.